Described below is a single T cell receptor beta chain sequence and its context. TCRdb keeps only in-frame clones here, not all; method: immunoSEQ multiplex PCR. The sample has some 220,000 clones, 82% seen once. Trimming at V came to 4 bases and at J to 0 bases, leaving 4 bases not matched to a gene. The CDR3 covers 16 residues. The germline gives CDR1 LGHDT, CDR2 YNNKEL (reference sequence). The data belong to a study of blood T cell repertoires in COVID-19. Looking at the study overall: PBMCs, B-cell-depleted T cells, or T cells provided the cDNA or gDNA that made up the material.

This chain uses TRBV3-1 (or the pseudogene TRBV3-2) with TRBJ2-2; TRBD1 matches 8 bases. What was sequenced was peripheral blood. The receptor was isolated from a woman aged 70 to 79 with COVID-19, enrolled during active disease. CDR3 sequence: CASSLGQGSNTGELFF. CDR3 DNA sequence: TGTGCCAGCAGCCTAGGACAGGGCTCGAACACCGGGGAGCTGTTTTTT.